This T cell receptor (beta chain) was recorded in a study of T cell responses to AZD1222 COVID-19 vaccine. Study results and caveats: At baseline, seropositivity was found in only 5 to 7 AZD1222 recipients. Most donors were white British and more were female, and clonal diversity was possibly underestimated. All repertoire sampling was performed exclusively after the peak T cell response. Reports say nearly half of spike-specific TCRs go after unmutated variant regions.

This clone was seen only once. Its antigen is not known. Repertoires were generated with immunoSEQ multiplex PCR, while TCRdb's copy carries only in-frame clones and drops some. Of 150,000 to 200,000 clones in the sample, about nine tenths were seen once. The V and J ends lost 2 bases and 3 bases respectively, with 13 bases between them. The CDR3 spans 15 residues. Germline CDR1 MNHNY, CDR2 SVGAGI (reference sequence). The starting material was peripheral blood, obtained 28 days after the second AZD1222 dose. The rearrangement joins TRBV6-6 to TRBJ2-5, with a weak D call TRBD1 (6 bases). The receptor comes from an adult who received the AZD1222 COVID-19 vaccine. CDR3: CASSYVRGIEETQYF. In DNA, the CDR3 is TGTGCCAGCAGTTACGTCAGGGGAATTGAAGAGACCCAGTACTTC.